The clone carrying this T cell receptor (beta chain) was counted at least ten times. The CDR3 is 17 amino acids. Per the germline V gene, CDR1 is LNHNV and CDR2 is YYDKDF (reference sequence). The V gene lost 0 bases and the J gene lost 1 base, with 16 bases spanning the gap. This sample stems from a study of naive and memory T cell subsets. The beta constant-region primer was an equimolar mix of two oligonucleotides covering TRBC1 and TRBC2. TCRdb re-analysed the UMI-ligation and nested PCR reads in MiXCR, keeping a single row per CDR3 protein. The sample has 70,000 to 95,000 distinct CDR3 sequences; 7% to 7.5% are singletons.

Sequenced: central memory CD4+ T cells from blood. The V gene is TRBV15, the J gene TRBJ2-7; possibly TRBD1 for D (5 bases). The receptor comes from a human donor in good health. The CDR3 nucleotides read TGTGCCACCAGCAGAGAACGGACAACGATGGGGTCCTACGAGCAGTACTTC. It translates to CATSRERTTMGSYEQYF.